This T cell receptor (beta chain) was captured in a study of blood T cell repertoires in COVID-19. For the study at large: Spain, Italy and the United States supplied samples that represented acute and convalescent COVID-19.

Per germline, CDR1 MDHEN and CDR2 SYDVKM. The CDR3 has 15 residues. Trimming took off 7 bases at V and 5 bases at J, with 17 bases between the two ends. The table came from immunoSEQ multiplex PCR; TCRdb's copy has only in-frame clones and leaves some out. The table records 150,000 to 200,000 clones, roughly nine tenths of them present only once. The source of this sequence is a man between 65 and 85 years old with active or convalescent COVID-19. What was sequenced was peripheral blood. The J gene is TRBJ2-2, the V gene TRBV28; tentatively, D is TRBD2 (5 bases). CDR3 sequence reads: CASKRFEGKTGELFF. The CDR3 DNA reads as TGTGCCAGCAAGCGGTTTGAGGGAAAAACCGGGGAGCTGTTTTTT.